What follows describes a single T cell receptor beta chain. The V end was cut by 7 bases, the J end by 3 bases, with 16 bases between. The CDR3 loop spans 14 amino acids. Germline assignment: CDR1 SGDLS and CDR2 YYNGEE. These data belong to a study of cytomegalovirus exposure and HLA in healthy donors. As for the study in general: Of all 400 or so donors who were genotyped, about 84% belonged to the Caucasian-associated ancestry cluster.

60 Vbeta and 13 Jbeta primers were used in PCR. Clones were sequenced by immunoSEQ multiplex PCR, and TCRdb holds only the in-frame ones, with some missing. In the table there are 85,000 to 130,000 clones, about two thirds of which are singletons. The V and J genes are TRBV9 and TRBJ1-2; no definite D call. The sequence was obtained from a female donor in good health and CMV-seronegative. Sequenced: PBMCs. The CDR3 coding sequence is TGTGCCAGCTCTTTTGGGGAGGCCGACTATGGCTACACCTTC. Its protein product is CASSFGEADYGYTF.